What follows are 6 T cell receptor beta chains derived from one specimen sequenced in a study of monozygotic twins with inflammatory bowel disease. TCRdb re-called the 5' RACE reads and shows each CDR3 protein once, DNA omitted. This repertoire comprises 200,000 to 250,000 distinct CDR3 sequences; its ten largest clones make up roughly 1.7%. Sequenced input: blood. The receptors shown here come from a human donor with ulcerative colitis or Crohn's disease, or a healthy co-twin of an affected twin (not recorded which).

This chain connects TRBV11-2 to TRBJ2-5; TCRdb indicates TRBD2, and absent DNA this call remains unverified. The CDR3 covers 14 residues. CDR1 SGHAT and CDR2 FQNNGV come from the germline V gene. Here the CDR3 reads CASSLRDFQETQYF.

CDR3 residues: CASTVSGTGGETQYF. This rearrangement joins TRBV19 to TRBJ2-5; there is no DNA to check the TCRdb D call of TRBD1. This CDR3 is built from 15 residues. Germline values: CDR1 LNHDA, CDR2 SQIVND (reference sequence).

The chain joins TRBV5-1 to TRBJ1-2; TCRdb returns TRBD1, unconfirmable since there is no DNA. Germline V gives CDR1 SGHRS, CDR2 YFSETQ. CDR3 length: 14 residues. The CDR3 loop is CASSWEGVGYGYTF.

The CDR3 reads CASRKVNLRQGWSTEAFF. This rearrangement joins TRBV11-1 to TRBJ1-1. Germline V lookup: CDR1 SGHAT, CDR2 FQDESV (reference sequence). The CDR3 is 18 amino acids.

This CDR3 reads CASSLERDEQYF. This chain links TRBV11-2 with TRBJ2-7; TCRdb selects TRBD2, and the lack of DNA leaves this call unchecked. Germline V gives CDR1 SGHAT, CDR2 FQNNGV. The CDR3 is 12 residues long.

The chain recombines TRBV5-5 with TRBJ1-5; TCRdb names TRBD1, which stays unverified in the absence of DNA. CDR3 length equals 15 residues. Germline V CDR1 and CDR2: SGHKS, YYEKEE (reference sequence). This CDR3 reads CASSLQGAGSQPQHF.